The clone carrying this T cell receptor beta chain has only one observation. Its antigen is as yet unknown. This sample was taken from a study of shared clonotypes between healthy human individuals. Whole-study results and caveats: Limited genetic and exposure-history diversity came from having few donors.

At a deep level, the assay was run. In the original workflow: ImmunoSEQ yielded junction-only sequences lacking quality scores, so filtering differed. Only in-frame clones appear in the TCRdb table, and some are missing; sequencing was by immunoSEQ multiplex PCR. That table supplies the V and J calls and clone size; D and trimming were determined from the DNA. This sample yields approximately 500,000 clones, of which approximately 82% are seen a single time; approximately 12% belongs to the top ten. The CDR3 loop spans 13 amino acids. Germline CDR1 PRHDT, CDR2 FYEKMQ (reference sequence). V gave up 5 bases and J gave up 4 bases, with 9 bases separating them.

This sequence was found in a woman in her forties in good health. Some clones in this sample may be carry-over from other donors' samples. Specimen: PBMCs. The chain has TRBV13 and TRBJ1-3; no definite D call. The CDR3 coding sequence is TGTGCCAGCAGCCCGGCCTTAGGAAACACCATATATTTT. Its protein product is CASSPALGNTIYF.